The following is a T cell receptor beta chain sequence with its context. This sample is part of a study of PD-L1 blockade in urothelial cancer. Study details: Blood yielded a median of about 140,000 T cells per sample.

Time point defined: peripheral blood 6 weeks after treatment start. Repertoires were generated with immunoSEQ multiplex PCR, while TCRdb's copy carries only in-frame clones and drops some. The sample has tens of thousands of clones, more than 70% seen once; the top ten hold about 11%. V trimming: 6 bases; J trimming: 6 bases; junction bases outside the gene matches: 3. The CDR3 runs 14 residues. In germline, CDR1 is SNHLY, CDR2 FYNNEI. The chain joins TRBV2 to TRBJ2-1; 12 positions match TRBD2. The sequence came from a man aged 55 to 69 with urothelial cancer. The sample here was PBMCs, taken around atezolizumab (anti-PD-L1) treatment. This chain's CDR3 is CASRRLAGVNEQFF. CDR3 sequence (DNA): TGTGCCAGCAGGAGACTAGCGGGAGTCAATGAGCAGTTCTTC.